This T cell receptor (beta chain) was observed in a study of T cell repertoires in cytomegalovirus infection. Study results and caveats: CMV-specific TCR beta clonotypes restricted by HLA-C were the ones dominating the ex vivo response. Pooled public TCR beta family frequency picked out CMV carriers with the relevant HLA.

Germline V gene data show CDR1 as SGHVS and CDR2 as FNYEAQ. V lost 5 bases and J 5 bases, leaving 12 bases between the germline ends. This CDR3 spans 14 amino acids. As concerns this clonotype: As yet, its antigen is unknown.

TCRdb fed the reads into MiXCR, producing one record per CDR3 protein. This sample yields about 770,000 distinct CDR3 sequences, of which 25% to 35% are seen a single time; about an eighth belongs to the top ten. This TCR was recovered from a human donor in good health (CMV status not recorded). Some clones in this sample may be carry-over from other donors' samples. The chain links TRBV7-6 to TRBJ1-4; tentative D call: TRBD1 (6 bases). This material consisted of cultured CD8+ T cells from PBMCs, taken from culture after CMV antigen stimulation. The CDR3 nucleotides read TGTGCCAGCAGCAACAGGGACTTAAATGAAAAACTGTTTTTT. This encodes CASSNRDLNEKLFF.